Presented here are 23 T cell receptor beta chains from one specimen sequenced in a study of vaccination effects on CD4 cells after COVID-19. Measured with immunoSEQ multiplex PCR; TCRdb has only the in-frame clones, and not every one. The sample has about 20,000 clones; 60% to 80% are singletons. No antigen has been identified for these receptors. In the ViraFEST assay, antigen-specific CD4+ clonotypes were identified by expansion after peptide-pool stimulation. Researchers isolated CD4+ T cells once approximately eleven days of culture had elapsed. By PCR, the person was confirmed to have had SARS-CoV-2 infection between March and December 2020. Sample: CD4+ T cells from PBMCs cultured with SARS-CoV-2 spike peptides, taken before COVID-19 vaccination. The receptors were gathered from a human donor who had a prior SARS-CoV-2 infection.

This clone was recorded a few times. The CDR3 sequence is CASSPYQRDYEQYF. CDR3 DNA sequence: TGTGCCAGCAGCCCATACCAGCGGGACTACGAGCAGTACTTC. The chain couples TRBV7-2 to TRBJ2-7; TRBD2 matches 7 bases. Unmatched junction bases numbered 7, after V lost 5 bases and J lost 3 bases. There are 14 residues in the CDR3. CDR1 is SGHTA and CDR2 is FQGNSA in the germline V gene.

The rearrangement uses TRBV5-4 and TRBJ2-5, with 8 bases matching TRBD1. With V trimmed by 4 bases and J by 3 bases, 5 bases remained unmatched. This CDR3 region has 14 residues. Germline-derived CDR1 and CDR2 are SGHNT and YYREEE (reference sequence). The CDR3 bases are TGTGCCAGCAGCCCTAAGGACAGGGAAGAGACCCAGTACTTC. It specifies CASSPKDREETQYF.

The rearrangement joins TRBV9 to TRBJ2-2; maybe TRBD2 (6 bases). V shed 2 bases and J shed 4 bases, with 18 bases lying between them. Looked up from germline, CDR1 is SGDLS and CDR2 is YYNGEE. CDR3 length: 17 residues. The CDR3 sequence is CASSVHGSGEVTGELFF. CDR3 bases: TGTGCCAGCAGCGTCCATGGGTCGGGAGAAGTCACCGGGGAGCTGTTTTTT.

The chain joins TRBV18 to TRBJ2-2, with TRBD2 identical over 13 bases. V gave up 0 bases and J gave up 2 bases; unmatched junction bases: 0. The CDR3 sequence is 17 residues long. CDR1 and CDR2 from the germline V gene are KGHSH and LQKENI. The CDR3 DNA is TGTGCCAGCTCACCACCGGGACTAGCGGGAAACACCGGGGAGCTGTTTTTT. Translation: CASSPPGLAGNTGELFF.

The chain recombines TRBV3-1 (or the pseudogene TRBV3-2) with TRBJ2-1; D ambiguous. V was cut by 0 bases and J by 15 bases, with 9 bases left in between. From germline, CDR1 is LGHDT and CDR2 YNNKEL (reference sequence). The CDR3 contains 11 residues. CDR3 sequence: CASSQEAGRFF. For the CDR3, the DNA is TGTGCCAGCAGCCAAGAAGCTGGCCGGTTCTTC.

This clone showed up just a few times. The V gene is TRBV7-9, the J gene TRBJ1-6; 7 bases are shared with TRBD1. Germline trimming cut 5 bases from V and 5 bases from J; bases unmatched to any gene: 6. This CDR3 has 15 residues. CDR1 SEHNR and CDR2 FQNEAQ come from the germline V gene (reference sequence). The CDR3 protein is CASSARDSHNSPLHF. Here the CDR3 DNA reads TGTGCCAGCAGCGCTCGGGACAGTCATAATTCACCCCTCCACTTT.

This clone was counted a few times. CDR3 bases: TGCGCCAGCAGCCGAGCGGACCCCCAGTCTTGGGCCTACGAGCAGTACTTC. This encodes CASSRADPQSWAYEQYF. The V and J genes are TRBV23-1 and TRBJ2-7; TRBD2 is a possible D gene (5 bases). TRBV23-1 is known as an ORF, though its function is uncertain. Trimming cost V 6 bases and J 2 bases, with 23 bases left between them. The CDR3 contains 17 residues.

The gene calls are TRBV2 and TRBJ1-1; D is unresolved. Looked up from germline, CDR1 is SNHLY and CDR2 is FYNNEI. V shed 7 bases and J shed 2 bases, with 14 bases lying between them. The CDR3 is 14 amino acids. The CDR3: CASKRLQDNTEAFF. For the CDR3, the DNA is TGTGCCAGCAAAAGACTTCAAGACAACACTGAAGCTTTCTTT.

This clone was counted between two and nine times. The chain couples TRBV7-9 to TRBJ2-7; D is perhaps TRBD1 (5 bases). Deletions cut 7 bases from V and 0 bases from J, with 13 bases between. CDR3 length equals 14 residues. The germline V gene encodes CDR1 SEHNR and CDR2 FQNEAQ (reference sequence). The CDR3 loop is CASTQGGASYEQYF. In DNA form, the CDR3 reads TGTGCCAGCACCCAGGGTGGGGCCTCCTACGAGCAGTACTTC.

This sequence joins TRBV2 and TRBJ1-5; D is unclear. The germline gives CDR1 SNHLY, CDR2 FYNNEI. Trimming took 3 bases from V and 7 from J, leaving 13 bases between them. The CDR3 has 14 residues. DNA for the CDR3: TGTGCCAGCAGTGATTCAGCCGCTTCCCAGCCCCAGCATTTT. Amino acids: CASSDSAASQPQHF.

This chain uses TRBV7-3 with TRBJ2-1; D tentatively fits TRBD1 or TRBD2 (6 bases each). This CDR3 has 17 amino acids. The V gene's germline CDR1 is SGHTA and CDR2 FQGTGA. V gave up 1 base and J gave up 0 bases, with 13 bases separating them. DNA for the CDR3: TGTGCCAGCAGCTTAAATGCAAGGGGGGCCTCCTACAATGAGCAGTTCTTC. Residues: CASSLNARGASYNEQFF.

This chain links TRBV5-1 with TRBJ1-4; D uncertain. This CDR3 contains 14 residues. Germline CDR1 reads SGHRS; CDR2 reads YFSETQ. V was cut by 3 bases and J by 3 bases, with 9 bases left in between. As DNA, the CDR3 is TGCGCCAGCAGCTACGGGAGCGCTAATGAAAAACTGTTTTTT. Translating it yields CASSYGSANEKLFF.

This clone was seen once. The chain is built from TRBV6-5 and TRBJ1-2; D gene unclear. V was cut by 2 bases and J by 8 bases, with 15 bases left in between. CDR1 and CDR2 from the germline V gene are MNHEY and SVGAGI. CDR3 length equals 14 residues. The CDR3 is CASSYLRDSSGYTF. DNA for the CDR3: TGTGCCAGCAGTTACCTCAGAGACTCCTCAGGCTACACCTTC.

The chain carries TRBV7-6 and TRBJ2-7, with 7 bases identical to TRBD1. V shed 5 bases and J 4 bases; nucleotides not matched to a gene: 2. The CDR3 has 12 amino acids. The germline V gene encodes CDR1 SGHVS and CDR2 FNYEAQ. The CDR3 reads CASSQQGYEQYF. CDR3 bases: TGTGCCAGCAGCCAACAGGGGTACGAGCAGTACTTC.

The chain recombines TRBV7-2 with TRBJ2-3; 12 bases fit TRBD2. V gave up 5 bases and J gave up 7 bases; unmatched junction bases: 10. Germline V gene sequence: CDR1 SGHTA, CDR2 FQGNSA. This CDR3 comprises 16 residues. The CDR3 loop is CASSVTSGGSLNTQYF. The CDR3 DNA reads TGTGCCAGCAGCGTAACTAGCGGGGGGTCTTTAAATACGCAGTATTTT.

This clone showed up just a few times. The genes are TRBV25-1 and TRBJ1-6; D gene unclear. Trimming shortened V by 3 bases and J by 14 bases, and 14 bases separated the two germline ends. The V gene's germline CDR1 is MGHDK and CDR2 SYGVNS. The CDR3 is made up of 13 amino acids. CDR3: CASSEDRPGALHF. CDR3 coding DNA: TGTGCCAGCAGTGAGGACCGACCCGGGGCCCTCCACTTT.

This chain uses TRBV4-3 with TRBJ2-1; TRBD1 agrees at 8 bases. CDR3 size: 16 residues. V lost 0 bases and J lost 1; bases outside the gene matches: 2. Germline CDR1 LGHNA, CDR2 YSLEER. CDR3 residues: CASSQETGGSYNEQFF. CDR3 nucleotides: TGCGCCAGCAGCCAAGAAACAGGGGGGTCCTACAATGAGCAGTTCTTC.

This clone was observed a single time. The genes are TRBV15 and TRBJ2-2; weak D call: TRBD2 (6 bases). The germline V and J ends were trimmed by 8 bases and 6 bases, with 16 bases remaining between them. This CDR3 is 14 amino acids long. Germline CDR1 and CDR2: LNHNV and YYDKDF (reference sequence). CDR3 coding DNA: TGTGCCACCCGTCAGATGGGGGGTTCCGGGGAGCTGTTTTTT. Encoded protein: CATRQMGGSGELFF. Based on the CDR3 plus reference TRBV15 and TRBJ2-2, the full variable domain is DAMVIQNPRYQVTQFGKPVTLSCSQTLNHNVMYWYQQKSSQAPKLLFHYYDKDFNNEADTPDNFQSRRPNTSFCFLDIRSPGLGDTAMYLCATRQMGGSGELFFGEGSRLTVL.

This chain uses TRBV11-1 with TRBJ2-7, with D maybe TRBD2 (5 bases). With 5 bases removed from V and 2 bases from J, the gap between germline ends came to 13 bases. Germline loops: CDR1 SGHAT, CDR2 FQDESV (reference sequence). The CDR3 sequence is 14 residues long. In DNA form, the CDR3 reads TGTGCCAGCAGCCCCAGAGCGGAAACCTACGAGCAGTACTTC. Translation gives CASSPRAETYEQYF.

V usage is TRBV18 and J usage is TRBJ2-3; D may be TRBD1 or TRBD2 (5 bases each). CDR3 length: 13 residues. From germline, CDR1 is KGHSH and CDR2 LQKENI. V was shortened by 6 bases and J by 3 bases, with 10 bases between the two germline ends. CDR3 in amino acids: CASSGGRTDTQYF. For the CDR3, the DNA is TGTGCCAGCTCTGGGGGTAGGACAGATACGCAGTATTTT.

J is TRBJ1-2 and V is TRBV14; 12 nucleotides agree with TRBD1. Looked up from germline, CDR1 is SGHDN and CDR2 is FVKESK. This CDR3 region has 14 residues. V lost 6 bases to trimming and J lost 7 bases; unmatched junction nucleotides: 6. The CDR3 nucleotides read TGTGCCAGCAGACCCGGGACAGGGGGCTCTGGCTACACCTTC. It specifies CASRPGTGGSGYTF.

This clone turned up a few times. V usage is TRBV7-3 and J usage is TRBJ2-1, with D unresolved. V lost 5 bases, J lost 2 bases, and 7 bases lay in between. There are 13 residues in the CDR3. Germline V gene data show CDR1 as SGHTA and CDR2 as FQGTGA. This CDR3 is CASSPAAYNEQFF. DNA for the CDR3: TGTGCCAGCAGCCCCGCCGCCTACAATGAGCAGTTCTTC.

The genes are TRBV11-3 and TRBJ2-7; TRBD1 matches at 8 bases. CDR1 and CDR2 from the germline V gene are SGHNT and YENEEA. This CDR3 is built from 15 residues. Trimming cost V 5 bases and J 3 bases; bases outside gene matches: 9. The CDR3 loop reads CASSAGQGRIYEQYF. The CDR3 nucleotides read TGTGCCAGCAGCGCTGGACAGGGAAGGATCTACGAGCAGTACTTC.